Sequencing of this T cell receptor (beta chain) was carried out in a study of regulatory T cells in long-lasting Graves disease. The CDR3 consists of 13 residues. CDR1 and CDR2 from the germline V gene are MNHEY and SMNVEV (reference sequence). The V end lost 4 bases, the J end lost 1 base, and 7 bases lay between the germline ends. Building of the TCR beta libraries involved iRepertoire HTBI primers and Arm-PCR of CDR3 regions. MiXCR, applied by TCRdb to the multiplex PCR reads, yields one record per CDR3 protein. The data hold some 370,000 distinct CDR3 sequences, with roughly 25% observed a single time. Whole-study findings and limits: TRBV28 was favored in persistent disease, as were TRBJ1-2 and TRBJ2-5.

Time point of the sample: persistent/refractory GD, antithyroid drugs over 5 years with positive TRAb. PBMC RNA served as the TCR library source. Graves' disease diagnoses used American Thyroid Association guidelines. As a group, patients came from one endocrinology department in Xi'an, China. This clonotype turned up a few times. What it recognizes is unknown. The clonotype was recovered from a woman in her forties with Graves disease. This specimen was peripheral blood mononuclear cells (PBMCs), taken when the disease was refractory, from a patient treated with antithyroid drugs. This chain uses TRBV27 with TRBJ1-1; D is undetermined. CDR3 in DNA: TGTGCCAGCAGTTGGGTGCCGAACACTGAAGCTTTCTTT. This gives the protein CASSWVPNTEAFF.